These 26 T cell receptor beta chains share one sample of origin, sequenced in a study of T cells in Graves' hyperthyroidism and ophthalmopathy. RNA transcripts were the template for amplifying TCR beta CDR3 regions. RT-PCR in the first round (using the HTBI primer set) targeted the TCR CDR3. TCRdb reprocessed the multiplex PCR reads with MiXCR, giving one entry per CDR3 protein. In the table there are approximately 300,000 distinct CDR3 sequences, about 19% of which are singletons. Sequences were obtained from blood. Receptors were obtained from a man aged 45-60 years with Graves' ophthalmopathy.

This clonotype was found many times. This chain connects TRBV27 to TRBJ1-1; D perhaps matches TRBD1 (5 bases). Trimming removed 9 bases from V and 0 bases from J, with 17 bases in between. The germline V gene has CDR1 MNHEY and CDR2 SMNVEV (reference sequence). This CDR3 has 15 amino acids. The CDR3 spells CASGRRDAVNTEAFF. In DNA, the CDR3 is TGTGCCAGTGGAAGACGGGACGCCGTGAACACTGAAGCTTTCTTT.

This clonotype was observed at least ten times. The chain uses TRBV6-1 and TRBJ2-1; a possible D gene is TRBD2 (7 bases). V lost 2 bases and J 7 bases, leaving 15 bases between the germline ends. The CDR3 spans 15 residues. Germline values: CDR1 MNHNS, CDR2 SASEGT. The CDR3 region has the DNA TGTGCCAGCAGTGAAATAGGGGGGGCTCGGAATGAGCAGTTCTTC. This codes for CASSEIGGARNEQFF.

This clonotype was counted ten times or more. The chain couples TRBV30 to TRBJ2-1, with 8 positions matching TRBD2. The CDR3 contains 14 residues. Unmatched junction bases numbered 6, after V lost 2 bases and J lost 6 bases. The germline CDR1 and CDR2 sequences are GTSNPN and SVGIG (reference sequence). The CDR3 reads CAWSTGGPFNEQFF. The CDR3 DNA is TGTGCCTGGAGTACGGGAGGGCCATTCAATGAGCAGTTCTTC.

This clonotype was observed a few times. The chain has TRBV5-4 and TRBJ2-7; D call uncertain. The V gene's germline CDR1 is SGHNT and CDR2 YYREEE (reference sequence). The V end lost 4 bases, the J end lost 2 bases, and 13 bases lay between the germline ends. There are 14 residues in the CDR3. CDR3 coding DNA: TGTGCCAGCAGCCCCGGGTCCAGCGCCTACGAGCAGTACTTC. Translating gives CASSPGSSAYEQYF.

This clonotype was picked up a small number of times. The chain joins TRBV5-4 to TRBJ2-7; D not certain. Looked up from germline, CDR1 is SGHNT and CDR2 is YYREEE (reference sequence). The V end lost 2 bases, the J end lost 1 base, and 7 bases lay between the germline ends. The CDR3 totals 13 residues. The CDR3 DNA reads TGTGCCAGCAGCTTTGGGGAATCCTACGAGCAGTACTTC. Its protein product is CASSFGESYEQYF.

This rearrangement joins TRBV19 to TRBJ2-5, with 14 bases lining up with TRBD2. With V trimmed by 4 bases and J by 2 bases, 3 bases remained unmatched. There are 16 residues in the CDR3. Germline CDR1 reads LNHDA; CDR2 reads SQIVND (reference sequence). The CDR3 DNA is TGTGCCAGTAGTAGGACTAGCGGGAGGTGGCAAGAGACCCAGTACTTC. This gives the protein CASSRTSGRWQETQYF.

The table lists this clonotype with a few counts. The V call is TRBV7-9, the J call TRBJ2-1, with TRBD2 matching 10 bases. Germline-derived CDR1 and CDR2 are SEHNR and FQNEAQ (reference sequence). The J segment lost 5 bases and the V segment lost 7 bases, leaving 11 bases of the junction unmatched. CDR3 length equals 16 residues. CDR3 residues: CASTLGAGTSDNEQFF. The DNA of the CDR3 is TGTGCCAGCACCCTGGGGGCAGGGACTAGCGACAATGAGCAGTTCTTC. Complete variable domain (other parts from reference TRBV7-9 and TRBJ2-1): DTGVSQNPRHKITKRGQNVTFRCDPISEHNRLYWYRQTLGQGPEFLTYFQNEAQLEKSRLLSDRFSAERPKGSFSTLEIQRTEQGDSAMYLCASTLGAGTSDNEQFFGPGTRLTVL.

The J gene is TRBJ2-5, the V gene TRBV9; TRBD1 is a possible D gene (5 bases). The CDR3 loop spans 16 amino acids. Trimming removed 0 bases from V and 5 bases from J, with 17 bases in between. The germline CDR1 and CDR2 sequences are SGDLS and YYNGEE. The CDR3 region is CASSVEDGRGYETQYF. Here the CDR3 DNA reads TGTGCCAGCAGCGTAGAAGATGGTAGGGGTTATGAGACCCAGTACTTC.

This clonotype was found many times. The rearrangement uses TRBV12-3 or TRBV12-4 and TRBJ2-3; D might be TRBD1 or TRBD2, each matching 6 bases. Trimming removed 6 bases from V and 4 bases from J, with 17 bases in between. The CDR3 consists of 15 residues. Here the CDR3 reads CASSADRRDADTQYF. CDR3 nucleotides: TGTGCCAGCAGCGCCGACAGGCGGGATGCAGATACGCAGTATTTT.

As regards this clonotype: A much bigger clone sits one base away, suggesting this may be a read error. Because it lacks the conserved phenylalanine or tryptophan at the end, this CDR3 is likely a read error. The rearrangement joins TRBV27 to TRBJ1-4; 9 nucleotides align to TRBD1. The V gene end was trimmed by 3 bases and the J gene end by 6 bases; junction bases not matched to a gene: 8. The CDR3 covers 16 residues. Looked up from germline, CDR1 is MNHEY and CDR2 is SMNVEV (reference sequence). The DNA of the CDR3 is TGTGCCAGCAGTTTCTCCCAACAGGGGGCCTATGAAAAACTGTTTTCT. Translating it yields CASSFSQQGAYEKLFS.

This clonotype was seen many times. The J gene is TRBJ2-3, the V gene TRBV7-3; 8 bases agree with TRBD1. Germline CDR1 is SGHTA and CDR2 is FQGTGA. CDR3 length: 17 amino acids. Trimming took 5 bases from V and 0 from J; bases not matched to a gene: 10. CDR3 DNA: TGTGCCAGCAGCCGTCAGGGGGCCGCTGCTAGCACAGATACGCAGTATTTT. Its protein is CASSRQGAAASTDTQYF.

The chain has TRBV11-2 and TRBJ2-6; 10 nucleotides match TRBD1. Germline V CDR1 and CDR2: SGHAT, FQNNGV. CDR3 size: 16 residues. With 5 bases clipped from V and 2 bases from J, the junction kept 3 bases outside the gene matches. Here the CDR3 reads CASSVTGGAGANVLTF. Written as DNA, the CDR3 is TGTGCCAGCAGCGTGACAGGGGGCGCTGGGGCCAACGTCCTGACTTTC.

There are many counts of this clonotype. The J gene is TRBJ2-7, the V gene TRBV7-8; 12 bases fit TRBD2. With V trimmed by 5 bases and J by 4 bases, 12 bases remained unmatched. CDR1 is SGHVS, CDR2 FQNEAQ, per germline. The CDR3 is 17 amino acids. The CDR3 region is CASSRSGGLAGNYEQYF. CDR3 nucleotides: TGTGCCAGCAGCCGGTCCGGTGGACTAGCGGGAAATTACGAGCAGTACTTC.

This clonotype has just a few counts. The V and J genes are TRBV7-6 and TRBJ2-7, with D uncertain. Germline-derived CDR1 and CDR2 are SGHVS and FNYEAQ. The V end was cut by 5 bases, the J end by 1 base, with 9 bases between. CDR3 length: 13 amino acids. CDR3: CASSPTMSYEQYF. CDR3 DNA sequence: TGTGCCAGCAGCCCTACTATGTCCTACGAGCAGTACTTC. Full variable domain (remainder filled in from reference TRBV7-6 and TRBJ2-7): GAGVSQSPRYKVTKRGQDVALRCDPISGHVSLYWYRQALGQGPEFLTYFNYEAQQDKSGLPNDRFSAERPEGSISTLTIQRTEQRDSAMYRCASSPTMSYEQYFGPGTRLTVT.

This chain connects TRBV6-2 or TRBV6-3 to TRBJ2-7, with D unclear. V dropped 7 bases and J dropped 4 bases, with 14 bases sitting between them. Germline CDR1 MNHEY, CDR2 SVGEGT. This CDR3 is built from 13 residues. Here the CDR3 reads CASKGMGQYEQYF. DNA of the CDR3: TGTGCCAGCAAAGGTATGGGCCAGTACGAGCAGTACTTC.

This clonotype has more than one count but fewer than ten. This rearrangement joins TRBV15 to TRBJ2-3; TRBD2 is a possible D gene (7 bases). The CDR3 has 13 amino acids. Trimming removed 8 bases at V and 2 bases at J, with 11 bases between. Germline V gene lookup returns CDR1 LNHNV and CDR2 YYDKDF (reference sequence). The CDR3 DNA reads as TGTGCCACCGCAGCGGGACACACAGATACGCAGTATTTT. Its protein product is CATAAGHTDTQYF.

This chain uses TRBV25-1 with TRBJ2-5, with D possibly TRBD2 on 6 matching bases. The CDR3 is made up of 12 amino acids. Germline CDR1 reads MGHDK; CDR2 reads SYGVNS. Trimming removed 1 base at V and 12 bases at J, with 12 bases between. CDR3 loop: CASSEFWGGKYF. The CDR3 coding sequence is TGTGCCAGCAGTGAATTCTGGGGAGGAAAGTACTTC.

As concerns this clonotype: A much larger clone lies a single base off, so this may be a read error. The chain employs TRBV5-1 and TRBJ2-7; 9 bases are shared with TRBD2. CDR1 is SGHRS and CDR2 is YFSETQ in the germline V gene. This CDR3 is 14 amino acids long. CDR3 DNA: TGCGCCAGCAAAAAAATAGCGGGAGATTACGAGCAGTGCTTC. Translated: CASKKIAGDYEQCF.

This clonotype occurred many times. The rearrangement joins TRBV20-1 to TRBJ2-7; D call uncertain. The CDR3 length is 12 residues. V shed 0 bases and J shed 9 bases, with 12 bases lying between them. The germline V gene has CDR1 DFQATT and CDR2 SNEGSKA (reference sequence). The CDR3, as DNA: TGCAGTGCTAGAGATAGGGCGGAGTTGCAGTACTTC. It codes for CSARDRAELQYF.

This clonotype came up a few times. The chain carries TRBV9 and TRBJ2-1, with D perhaps TRBD2 (7 bases). The CDR3 loop spans 13 amino acids. The germline V gene has CDR1 SGDLS and CDR2 YYNGEE. Deletions cut 3 bases from V and 10 bases from J, with 14 bases between. In nucleotides, the CDR3 is TGTGCCAGCAGCGAGAGGGGGGGTTCCGAGCAGTTCTTC. Amino acids: CASSERGGSEQFF.

This clonotype occurred many times. The rearrangement uses TRBV13 and TRBJ2-7; D is perhaps TRBD2 (6 bases). The CDR3 covers 13 residues. The germline V gene has CDR1 PRHDT and CDR2 FYEKMQ (reference sequence). Trimming pared 0 bases from V and 3 bases from J, leaving 6 bases between. CDR3 loop: CASSLGSGYEQYF. The CDR3 DNA sequence: TGTGCCAGCAGCTTAGGTAGCGGCTACGAGCAGTACTTC.

The chain has TRBV19 and TRBJ2-2; maybe TRBD2 (5 bases). V lost 0 bases to trimming and J lost 8 bases, with 13 bases between them. The CDR3 has 15 amino acids. Per the germline V gene, CDR1 is LNHDA and CDR2 is SQIVND (reference sequence). This chain's CDR3 is CASSIDGGVGGELFF. The CDR3 DNA reads as TGTGCCAGTAGTATAGATGGAGGAGTAGGGGGGGAGCTGTTTTTT.

This clonotype was observed many times. The V call is TRBV30, the J call TRBJ2-2, with TRBD2 as a possible D gene (6 bases). The CDR3 is 12 residues long. Trimming shortened V by 5 bases and J by 6 bases, and 10 bases separated the two germline ends. Germline CDR1 GTSNPN, CDR2 SVGIG (reference sequence). CDR3 in DNA: TGTGCCTGGGGCGGGAATCCCGGGGAGCTGTTTTTT. As protein: CAWGGNPGELFF.

This clonotype was detected many times. The V and J genes are TRBV7-3 and TRBJ2-7; maybe TRBD2 (6 bases). The germline V and J ends were trimmed by 8 bases and 6 bases, with 20 bases remaining between them. CDR1 and CDR2 (germline): SGHTA, FQGTGA. The CDR3 is made up of 14 amino acids. The CDR3 is CASANSGGPGEQYF. The CDR3 region has the DNA TGTGCCAGCGCAAACTCTGGAGGGCCTGGCGAGCAGTACTTC.

This chain links TRBV27 with TRBJ2-1, with D perhaps matching TRBD1 (5 bases). Germline lookup yields CDR1 MNHEY and CDR2 SMNVEV (reference sequence). This CDR3 has 15 residues. With 5 bases removed from V and 4 bases from J, the gap between germline ends came to 15 bases. In DNA form, the CDR3 reads TGTGCCAGCAGTCCCACAGGCCCCCCATACAATGAGCAGTTCTTC. Translation: CASSPTGPPYNEQFF.

The genes are TRBV6-1 and TRBJ2-3; D ambiguous. Trimming left V 5 bases short and J 3 bases short, with 18 bases between. The CDR3 is 16 residues long. Per the germline V gene, CDR1 is MNHNS and CDR2 is SASEGT. For the CDR3, the DNA is TGTGCCAGCAGTTCCCAGGCTAGAAGGGTAACAGATACGCAGTATTTT. It codes for CASSSQARRVTDTQYF.